This TCR beta chain was obtained from a study of blood T cell repertoires in COVID-19. Study at large: Both acute and convalescent COVID-19 samples were obtained from the United States, Italy and Spain. PBMCs, B-cell-depleted T cells, or T cells provided the cDNA or gDNA that made up the material.

V lost 3 bases to trimming and J lost 2 bases, with 14 bases between them. The CDR3 is 16 amino acids. CDR1 is SNHLY and CDR2 is FYNNEI in the germline V gene. Original processing methods: The authors estimated nucleated cell counts from reference gene primer amplification. The repertoire was sequenced with immunoSEQ multiplex PCR; TCRdb's copy has only in-frame clones and lacks some. The V and J calls and clone size are taken from that table; D and trimming were inferred from the DNA. The sample lists about 81,000 clones, about 86% occurring once. V and J are TRBV2 and TRBJ1-5; D is unclear. Sequences were obtained from peripheral blood. The sequence came from a woman of 80 years or more with acute or convalescent COVID-19. The CDR3 DNA follows: TGTGCCAGCAGTGAGCCGGACTTGTTCGGCAATCAGCCCCAGCATTTT. It specifies CASSEPDLFGNQPQHF.